The clone carrying this T cell receptor beta chain was detected many times. In the source study's methods: A per-sample median of around 100,000 TCRs was observed, with a range of about 23,224 to 750,000. TCRdb recomputed calls from the RACE reads with MiXCR, one row per CDR3 protein. These V and J calls are TCRdb output, not the study's own analysis. The sample includes about 96,000 distinct CDR3 sequences, 9% to 9.5% of them seen just once. This record comes from a study of human T cells and chemical hapten exposure. As to time point: patch test 2, 6 weeks after DPC sensitization. Sample treatment: therapeutic diphenylcyclopropenone sensitization with weekly scalp DPC. Blood was drawn before each patch test was applied. Researchers extracted total RNA from unfractionated whole blood. The V segment lost 4 bases and the J segment 8 bases; nucleotides outside the gene matches: 1. CDR3 length: 13 residues. Germline V gene lookup returns CDR1 SGHDN and CDR2 FVKESK.

The genes are TRBV14 and TRBJ2-1; TRBD2 agrees at 11 bases. This material consisted of whole blood, taken in connection with sensitization to the hapten diphenylcyclopropenone (DPC). This clonotype was sampled from a woman in her 40s with alopecia areata. Some clones in this sample may be carry-over from other donors' samples. CDR3 loop: CASSRGLADEQFF. The CDR3 bases are TGTGCCAGCAGCCGGGGACTAGCGGATGAGCAGTTCTTC.